This is a list of T cell receptor beta chains from one sample in a study of CD8 T cells in ankylosing spondylitis. MiXCR was run by TCRdb on the 5' RACE reads, yielding one entry per CDR3 protein. In the table there are 750,000 to 850,000 distinct CDR3 sequences, approximately 12% of which are singletons. The sequenced material came from blood, either unsorted or a sorted T cell fraction (not recorded which). The receptors come from a male donor with ankylosing spondylitis. The CDR3 runs from the conserved cysteine through the conserved F or W. D genes are given only for firm matches. Clone size is stated in some rows and not others, as once, few, many or a class when expanded.

cdr3_nt cdr3_aa d_call v_call clone_size cdr3_length j_call
TGCGCCAGCAGCTTGGGGCCGTTCCACACGGAGACCCAGTACTTC CASSLGPFHTETQYF NA TRBV5-1 NA 15 TRBJ2-5
TGTGCCACCAGTGATCCCTCTCCAGGGAAGGCTTTGTATGGCTACACCTTC CATSDPSPGKALYGYTF NA TRBV24-1 few 17 TRBJ1-2
TGTGCCAGGAGTGAATTGCCACACATTCAGTACTTC CARSELPHIQYF NA TRBV25-1 NA 12 TRBJ2-4
TGTGCCAGCGCCGTTAACAGGGGGCTTGGCTACACCTTC CASAVNRGLGYTF TRBD1 TRBV12-3/TRBV12-4 NA 13 TRBJ1-2
TGTGCCAGCAGTTTAGCGCGAGGCCGCTACGAGCAGTACTTC CASSLARGRYEQYF NA TRBV12-3/TRBV12-4 NA 14 TRBJ2-7
TGCAGCGCTTCAGGGGGCGGTTGGGACACTGAAGCTTTCTTT CSASGGGWDTEAFF TRBD1 TRBV29-1 NA 14 TRBJ1-1
TGTGCCAGCAGTGCGGGACGGGCGTACCAAGAGACCCAGTACTTC CASSAGRAYQETQYF NA TRBV28 NA 15 TRBJ2-5
TGTGCCAGCAGTTACTCGTTCGGCGAGCAGTACTTC CASSYSFGEQYF NA TRBV6-6 NA 12 TRBJ2-7
TGCAGTGCTTCCCGGGACAGGGTTGGGCACATTCAGTACTTC CSASRDRVGHIQYF TRBD1 TRBV20-1 NA 14 TRBJ2-4
TGCAGCCTAAAGGGGGCCGCTCGCACAGATACGCAGTATTTT CSLKGAARTDTQYF TRBD1 TRBV29-1 NA 14 TRBJ2-3
TGCAGTGGCGTAGGGATTTTCTTTGAGTCGCAGTTCTTC CSGVGIFFESQFF NA TRBV20-1 many 13 TRBJ2-1
TGCAGTGCTACCCCATTTAGCATGTGGCCCTCCTACGAGCAGTACTTC CSATPFSMWPSYEQYF NA TRBV20-1 few 16 TRBJ2-7
TGCGCCAGCAGCTCCCGGACTAGCGGGGGAAAAGACTCCGGGGAGACCCAGTACTTC CASSSRTSGGKDSGETQYF TRBD2 TRBV5-1 few 19 TRBJ2-5
TGTGCCAGCAGCCGGATGGGGACGGACTTAGGCGAGCAGTACTTC CASSRMGTDLGEQYF NA TRBV6-2/TRBV6-3 NA 15 TRBJ2-7
TGTGCCAGCAGCTTAGCGCCGGGACAGGAAAAATACGAGCAGTACTTC CASSLAPGQEKYEQYF TRBD1 TRBV7-2 many 16 TRBJ2-7
TGTGCCAGCAGCTTGGGGACAGTCCTCTCCTACGAGCAGTACTTC CASSLGTVLSYEQYF TRBD1 TRBV7-9 few 15 TRBJ2-7
TGTGCCAGCAGACGATTCGGACAGACCGGGGAGCTGTTTTTT CASRRFGQTGELFF NA TRBV6-1 few 14 TRBJ2-2
TGTGCCAGCAAACCGGCTAGCGGGAGAAAGACCCAGTACTTC CASKPASGRKTQYF TRBD2 TRBV6-2/TRBV6-3 many 14 TRBJ2-5
TGTGCCATGACGGGACAGACCAATTCACCCCTCCACTTT CAMTGQTNSPLHF TRBD1 TRBV10-3 many 13 TRBJ1-6
TGTGCCAGCAGTTTTGGAGGGTCGGCAGTTGAAGCTTTCTTT CASSFGGSAVEAFF NA TRBV12-3/TRBV12-4 few 14 TRBJ1-1
TGTGCCACCAGCAGAGCCGGGACTAGCGGGTTTGACAATGAGCAGTTCTTC CATSRAGTSGFDNEQFF TRBD2 TRBV15 NA 17 TRBJ2-1
TGCAGCGTTCAAGGGGGGGCCGTTTACACTGAAGCTTTCTTT CSVQGGAVYTEAFF NA TRBV29-1 many 14 TRBJ1-1